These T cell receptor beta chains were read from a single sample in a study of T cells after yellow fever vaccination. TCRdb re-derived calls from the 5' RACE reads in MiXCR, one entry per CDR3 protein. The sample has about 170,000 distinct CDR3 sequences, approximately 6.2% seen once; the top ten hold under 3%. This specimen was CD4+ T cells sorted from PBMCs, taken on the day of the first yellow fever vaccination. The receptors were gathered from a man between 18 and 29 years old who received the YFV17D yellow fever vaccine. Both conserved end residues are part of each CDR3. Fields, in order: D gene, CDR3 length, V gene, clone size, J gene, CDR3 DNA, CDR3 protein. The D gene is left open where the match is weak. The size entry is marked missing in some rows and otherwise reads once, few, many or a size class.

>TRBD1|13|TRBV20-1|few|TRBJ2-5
TGCAGTGCTAAGGGGGCGGTTCGAGAGACCCAGTACTTC
CSAKGAVRETQYF
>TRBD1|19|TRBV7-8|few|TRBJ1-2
TGTGCCAGCAGCCCATTCTCGACAGGGGCCCCCTCTACTAACTATGGCTACACCTTC
CASSPFSTGAPSTNYGYTF
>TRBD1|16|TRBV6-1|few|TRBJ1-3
TGTGCCTCCCGGGACAGCCTCCAAACCTCTGGAAACACCATATATTTT
CASRDSLQTSGNTIYF
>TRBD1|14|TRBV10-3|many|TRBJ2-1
TGTGCCATCAGCGGACAGGTCTCCTACAATGAGCAGTTCTTC
CAISGQVSYNEQFF
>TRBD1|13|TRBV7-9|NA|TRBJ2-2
TGTGCCAGCAGGGGACAGAGCACCGGGGAGCTGTTTTTT
CASRGQSTGELFF
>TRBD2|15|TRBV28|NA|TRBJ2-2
TGTGCCAGCAGTAAGACTAGCCGGTGGACCGGGGAGCTGTTTTTT
CASSKTSRWTGELFF
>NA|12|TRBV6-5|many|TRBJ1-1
TGTGCCAGCAGCACTACAGGGTCCGAAGCTTTCTTT
CASSTTGSEAFF
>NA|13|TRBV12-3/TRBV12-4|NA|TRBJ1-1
TGTGCCAGCACCCAGGGAGGGTGGGCTGAAGCTTTCTTT
CASTQGGWAEAFF
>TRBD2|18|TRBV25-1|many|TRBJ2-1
TGTGCCAGCAGTGTTATAGCGGGGGGGCCTGGAATGGAATATGAGCAGTTCTTC
CASSVIAGGPGMEYEQFF
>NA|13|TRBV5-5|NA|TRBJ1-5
TGTGCCAGCAGCGTAAGGGATTCTCAGCCCCAGCATTTT
CASSVRDSQPQHF
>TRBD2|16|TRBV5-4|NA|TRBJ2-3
TGTGCCAGCAGCTTAGCTAGCGGGGCCAACACAGATACGCAGTATTTT
CASSLASGANTDTQYF
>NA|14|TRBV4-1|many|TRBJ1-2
TGCGCCAGCAGCCTAGGGGACTTTAACTATGGCTACACCTTC
CASSLGDFNYGYTF
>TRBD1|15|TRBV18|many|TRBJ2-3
TGTGCCAGCTCACCAGCCGGGACAGCTGGGTATACGCAGTATTTT
CASSPAGTAGYTQYF